This T cell receptor beta chain was identified in a study of blood T cell repertoires in COVID-19. On the study more broadly: Sources were T cells, B-cell-depleted T cells, or PBMCs; the material itself was cDNA or gDNA.

This table comes from immunoSEQ multiplex PCR, and its TCRdb copy is limited to in-frame clones, with some not included. Among 310,000 or so clones listed, roughly 83% were seen once. Deletions cut 0 bases from V and 4 bases from J, with 14 bases between. CDR1 is SGDLS and CDR2 is YYNGEE in the germline V gene. The CDR3 extends over 16 amino acids. The sequence was collected from a woman aged 45-65 years with acute or convalescent COVID-19. The sample was peripheral blood. The chain employs TRBV9 and TRBJ2-1; weak D call: TRBD2 (5 bases). The CDR3 region is CASSVDILAEYNEQFF. CDR3 DNA sequence: TGTGCCAGCAGCGTAGATATCCTAGCTGAATACAATGAGCAGTTCTTC.